This TCR beta chain is from a study of Tregs in tolerant kidney transplant recipients. This CDR3 is 14 amino acids long. Trimming cost V 4 bases and J 1 base, with 10 bases left between them. Looked up from germline, CDR1 is LNHDA and CDR2 is SQIVND (reference sequence). Assay: immunoSEQ multiplex PCR; the TCRdb copy retains only in-frame clones and omits some. The table has under 95,000 clones, approximately 90% seen once. This clonotype originated in a human donor who received a combined kidney and bone marrow transplant. The chain combines TRBV19 with TRBJ2-5; D possibly corresponds to TRBD2 (5 bases). Sequencing was performed on Tregs from blood, taken before the transplant. In nucleotides, the CDR3 is TGTGCCAGTAGTACAGCCGGGATCCAAGAGACCCAGTACTTC. As protein: CASSTAGIQETQYF.